Presented here are 9 T cell receptor beta chains from one specimen sequenced in a study of blood T cells in healthy people across ages. Alongside a J-beta primer mix, a sample-barcoded 5' primer served in a second PCR lasting roughly 7 to 11 cycles. In TCRdb, the 5' RACE reads were re-called with MiXCR into one record per CDR3 protein. The table has approximately 690,000 distinct CDR3 sequences, around three fifths seen once. The sample comprised blood. These TCRs come from a man aged 60 to 69 in good health.

V gene TRBV29-1 combines with J gene TRBJ2-4; no clear D. This CDR3 spans 14 amino acids. Trimming pared 0 bases from V and 9 bases from J, leaving 15 bases between. Germline V lookup: CDR1 SQVTM, CDR2 ANQGSEA. As DNA, the CDR3 is TGCAGCGTTGAAGATCCGTCGCGGACGAGCATTCAGTACTTC. Translated: CSVEDPSRTSIQYF.

The gene calls are TRBV14 and TRBJ1-1; tentative D call: TRBD1 (6 bases). Trimming removed 4 bases from V and 2 bases from J, with 26 bases in between. The CDR3 extends over 19 amino acids. Germline V lookup: CDR1 SGHDN, CDR2 FVKESK. CDR3 nucleotide sequence: TGTGCCAGCAGCCTTCTCCCCCCCCAGGGACAAAGGAGAAACACTGAAGCTTTCTTT. It translates to CASSLLPPQGQRRNTEAFF.

This clonotype was detected only a few times. This may be a read error: a much more frequent sequence differs by one nucleotide. This chain uses TRBV12-3 or TRBV12-4 with TRBJ2-3; D call uncertain. V dropped 3 bases and J dropped 13 bases, with 20 bases sitting between them. The CDR3 spans 14 residues. CDR3 in DNA: TGTGCCAGCAGTTTTGGAGTGGCCGGAGATGCGGAGTATTTT. Translating gives CASSFGVAGDAEYF.

This clonotype was seen only a few times. The chain is built from TRBV28 and TRBJ1-1; 8 nucleotides line up with TRBD1. The V and J ends lost 4 bases and 12 bases, in that order; junction bases with no gene match: 7. The CDR3 loop spans 12 amino acids. CDR1 MDHEN and CDR2 SYDVKM come from the germline V gene. CDR3 protein: CASSSGQGVTFF. In DNA form, the CDR3 reads TGTGCCAGCAGTTCCGGACAGGGTGTTACTTTCTTT.

J is TRBJ2-1 and V is TRBV4-1; 10 bases match TRBD2. V lost 1 base and J lost 1; bases outside the gene matches: 1. The CDR3 has 16 amino acids. Germline V gene data show CDR1 as MGHRA and CDR2 as YSYEKL. The CDR3 bases are TGCGCCAGCAGCCAAGTGACTAGCGGGTCCTACAATGAGCAGTTCTTC. Amino acids: CASSQVTSGSYNEQFF.

The table lists this clonotype with a few counts. This chain links TRBV5-6 with TRBJ2-7; 10 bases line up with TRBD2. The DNA end is more similar to TRBJ2-5, so the J call may be wrong. Per germline, CDR1 SGHDT and CDR2 YYEEEE. The CDR3 loop spans 14 amino acids. DNA of the CDR3: TGTGCCAGCAGCAAGGGACTAGCGAGAGAGACCCAGTACTTC. Translated, it gives CASSKGLARETQYF.

This clonotype was detected a few times. The chain uses TRBV29-1 and TRBJ1-1; D unresolved. With 2 bases removed from V and 1 base from J, the gap between germline ends came to 8 bases. Germline CDR1 and CDR2: SQVTM and ANQGSEA. The CDR3 covers 13 residues. For the CDR3, the DNA is TGCAGCGTTGAAATACTACAGAACACTGAAGCTTTCTTT. Translating it yields CSVEILQNTEAFF.

V and J are TRBV28 and TRBJ2-5; 7 bases fit TRBD1. The tail of the sequence fits TRBJ2-7 better, so the J call may be wrong. The CDR3 is 15 amino acids. CDR1 is MDHEN and CDR2 is SYDVKM in the germline V gene. This CDR3 is CASSRQGRSSHEQYF. The CDR3 DNA sequence: TGTGCCAGCAGTAGACAGGGCCGTTCGAGCCACGAGCAGTACTTC.

The chain has TRBV29-1 and TRBJ2-4, with D maybe TRBD1 (5 bases). The V gene lost 4 bases and the J gene lost 0 bases, with 10 bases spanning the gap. Germline values: CDR1 SQVTM, CDR2 ANQGSEA. The CDR3 loop spans 14 amino acids. The CDR3 is CSVVGRIAKNIQYF. The CDR3 DNA is TGCAGCGTTGTGGGGCGAATAGCCAAAAACATTCAGTACTTC.